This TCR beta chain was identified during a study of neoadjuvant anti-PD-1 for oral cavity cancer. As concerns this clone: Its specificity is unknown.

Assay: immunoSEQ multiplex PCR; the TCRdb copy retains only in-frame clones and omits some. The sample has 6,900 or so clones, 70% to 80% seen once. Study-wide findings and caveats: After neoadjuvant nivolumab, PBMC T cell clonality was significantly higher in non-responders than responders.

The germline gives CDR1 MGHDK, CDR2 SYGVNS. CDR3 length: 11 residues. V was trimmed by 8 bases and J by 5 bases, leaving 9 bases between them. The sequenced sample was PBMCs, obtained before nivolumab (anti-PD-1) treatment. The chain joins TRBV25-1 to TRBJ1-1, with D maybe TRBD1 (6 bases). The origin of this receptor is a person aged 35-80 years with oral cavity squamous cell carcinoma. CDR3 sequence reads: CASLQGTEAFF. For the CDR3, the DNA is TGTGCCAGCTTACAGGGTACTGAAGCTTTCTTT.